This record looks at one TCR beta chain sequence and its context. Its specificity is not known. Per-sample PBMC isolation yielded at least 6.5 million cells. There were at least 6 micrograms of total RNA extracted from every sample. A second PCR, run for about 7 to 11 cycles, used a sample-barcoded 5' primer plus a J-beta primer mix. TCRdb passed the 5' RACE reads through MiXCR, listing each CDR3 protein once. The table includes roughly 2 million distinct CDR3 sequences, about 49% detected once. The sample originates from a study of blood T cells in healthy people across ages. The study's findings and limits: Calculation of diversity from one million T cells yielded estimates considered to be underestimates. More naive CD4+ cells and higher diversity were found in long-lived than in aged donors.

Sequenced sample: blood. The TCR originated in a middle-aged woman in good health.

CDR3 nucleotide sequence: TGTGCCACCAGTGATGGGTCTACCTACGAGCAGTACTTC. It translates to CATSDGSTYEQYF. This rearrangement joins TRBV24-1 to TRBJ2-4; D call uncertain. With the DNA end fitting TRBJ2-7 better, the J assignment may be wrong. This CDR3 is 13 amino acids long. In germline, CDR1 is KGHDR, CDR2 SFDVKD.